These 12 T cell receptor beta chains came from one sample sequenced in a study of T-cell reconstitution after alpha-beta-depleted transplantation in children (dated by TCRdb to about 2016). The protocol used for the library was PCR. The data were produced on an Illumina HiSeq 2500. TCR library preparation used molecular barcoding, with unique molecular identifiers applied to normalize quantification of the TCRbeta repertoire. The public sequencing data were trimmed at Q25 with fastp and processed into clonotypes with MiXCR by TCRdb, which kept only in-frame beta chains. All rows with the same CDR3 protein become a single entry with the most common DNA and genes. Present in this sample are under 300,000 distinct CDR3 sequences, 7.5% to 10% of which were seen just once. The ten largest clones represent about 4.8% of the sample. The specimen was PBMCs from the stem cell graft donor, collected from the stem cell graft. Source of these receptors: a human donor who donated a stem cell graft to a child with SCID.

This clonotype was recorded many times. The chain employs TRBV6-5 and TRBJ1-5; 9 nucleotides match TRBD1. The length of the CDR3 is 17 residues. The J segment lost 1 base and the V segment lost 10 bases, leaving 14 bases of the junction unmatched. Germline V CDR1 and CDR2: MNHEY, SVGAGI. DNA for the CDR3: TGTGCCACAGGGGGACAGGGATACCTTGGGAGCAATCAGCCCCAGCATTTT. Encoded protein: CATGGQGYLGSNQPQHF.

This clonotype was recorded a few times. V and J are TRBV19 and TRBJ1-5; no reliable D call. V lost 6 bases and J 0 bases, leaving 3 bases between the germline ends. Looked up from germline, CDR1 is LNHDA and CDR2 is SQIVND (reference sequence). The CDR3 has 12 residues. The CDR3, as DNA: TGTGCCAGTAGCGGTAGCAATCAGCCCCAGCATTTT. Amino acid sequence: CASSGSNQPQHF.

This clonotype was detected ten times or more. The chain joins TRBV11-2 to TRBJ1-5, with D perhaps TRBD1 (5 bases). Germline values: CDR1 SGHAT, CDR2 FQNNGV. Deletions cut 2 bases from V and 7 bases from J, with 24 bases between. CDR3 length equals 18 residues. The CDR3 DNA is TGTGCCAGCAGCTTACCCTTGGGTAGGACCTCGGGGGGACAGCCCCAGCATTTT. Translation: CASSLPLGRTSGGQPQHF.

This clonotype has ten or more counts. This rearrangement joins TRBV5-1 to TRBJ1-1; D is uncertain. This CDR3 has 18 residues. Between the trimmed V and J ends, which lost 0 bases and 1 base, there was a span of 19 bases. The germline V gene has CDR1 SGHRS and CDR2 YFSETQ. CDR3 DNA sequence: TGCGCCAGCAGCTTGGAGGCGTGGTACGAGGTTACGAACACTGAAGCTTTCTTT. Its translation is CASSLEAWYEVTNTEAFF.

This clonotype was seen ten or more times. The chain combines TRBV4-2 with TRBJ2-7; D uncertain. This CDR3 region has 15 residues. Trimming removed 1 base from V and 0 bases from J, with 10 bases in between. Germline CDR1 is LGHNA and CDR2 is YNFKEQ. The CDR3 loop reads CASSQVIEASYEQYF. In DNA, the CDR3 is TGTGCCAGCAGCCAAGTAATCGAGGCCTCCTACGAGCAGTACTTC.

In its sample, this clonotype was seen many times. The V and J genes are TRBV10-3 and TRBJ1-6, with 7 positions matching TRBD1. The CDR3 is 15 residues long. V dropped 0 bases and J dropped 9; count of bases not matched to a gene: 5. In germline, CDR1 is ENHRY, CDR2 SYGVKD. The CDR3 region has the DNA TGTGCCATCAGTGAGTCGCAGGGGGTCGGTTCACCCCTCCACTTT. This translates into CAISESQGVGSPLHF.

Regarding this clonotype: Since a much larger clone is just one base distant, this may be a read error. The rearrangement joins TRBV12-3 or TRBV12-4 to TRBJ1-1; D may be TRBD1 (6 bases). The CDR3 has 18 residues. As DNA, the CDR3 is TGTGCCAGCAGTCCCGGACTTCGGGGGCTTCGCCATAACACTGAAGCTTCCTTT. Translating it yields CASSPGLRGLRHNTEASF.

This clonotype was detected ten times or more. The V gene is TRBV5-6, the J gene TRBJ2-2, with D possibly TRBD1 on 6 matching bases. The CDR3 spans 16 residues. The ends were cut back, 4 bases at V and 0 bases at J, with 13 bases in the middle. Germline V lookup: CDR1 SGHDT, CDR2 YYEEEE. The CDR3 spells CASSPSGAPNTGELFF. CDR3 sequence (DNA): TGTGCCAGCAGCCCATCAGGGGCCCCGAACACCGGGGAGCTGTTTTTT.

The chain recombines TRBV28 with TRBJ2-7; 11 nucleotides match TRBD1. The trim removed 8 bases at V and 1 base at J, leaving 1 base unmatched. The CDR3 covers 13 residues. CDR1 MDHEN and CDR2 SYDVKM come from the germline V gene. DNA of the CDR3: TGTGCCAGCGGGACAGGGGGTTCCTACGAGCAGTACTTC. Its translation: CASGTGGSYEQYF.

This clonotype was counted at least ten times. The J gene is TRBJ2-2, the V gene TRBV5-6; D may be TRBD1 or TRBD2 (5 bases each). This CDR3 is 16 amino acids long. Germline V gene lookup returns CDR1 SGHDT and CDR2 YYEEEE. Deletions cut 1 base from V and 3 bases from J, with 13 bases between. The DNA for the CDR3 is TGTGCCAGCAGCTTGATTGAGGGGTTAGACACCGGGGAGCTGTTTTTT. Its protein product is CASSLIEGLDTGELFF.

Many counts were recorded for this clonotype. The chain uses TRBV29-1 and TRBJ1-1; TRBD1 agrees at 7 bases. After removal of 4 bases from V and 3 bases from J, the junction contained 5 bases not matched to a gene. This CDR3 is 13 amino acids long. Germline assignment: CDR1 SQVTM and CDR2 ANQGSEA. The CDR3 coding sequence is TGCAGCGTTGTTCAGGGGGTGTACACTGAAGCTTTCTTT. This sequence encodes CSVVQGVYTEAFF.

This clonotype was counted many times. The chain is built from TRBV27 and TRBJ2-7; D remains unclear. The CDR3 has 14 amino acids. V was trimmed by 3 bases and J by 4 bases, leaving 13 bases between them. Germline V gene data show CDR1 as MNHEY and CDR2 as SMNVEV (reference sequence). In DNA, the CDR3 is TGTGCCAGCAGTTTGAGAGGTATAGAGTACGAGCAGTACTTC. Amino acids: CASSLRGIEYEQYF.